The 12 T cell receptor beta chains below were found in one sample sequenced in a study of T cells in Graves' hyperthyroidism and ophthalmopathy. Authors of the study amplified TCR beta CDR3 regions from RNA transcripts. An initial round of RT-PCR targeting the TCR CDR3 relied on the HTBI primer set. TCRdb independently ran MiXCR on the multiplex PCR reads; one entry per CDR3 protein. The sample records some 350,000 distinct CDR3 sequences, around 15% being singletons. The sequenced material came from blood. Every receptor here comes from an older woman with Graves' ophthalmopathy.

This clonotype was detected ten times or more. The chain combines TRBV2 with TRBJ2-1, with 7 bases identical to TRBD2. Losses at the gene ends were 4 bases for V and 9 bases for J; bases not matched to a gene: 6. Germline lookup yields CDR1 SNHLY and CDR2 FYNNEI. The CDR3 spans 13 residues. This chain's CDR3 is CASSGAGEGEQFF. Written as DNA, the CDR3 is TGTGCCAGCAGTGGCGCGGGGGAGGGTGAGCAGTTCTTC.

In its sample, this clonotype was seen a few times. The chain links TRBV9 to TRBJ2-1; 7 positions match TRBD2. V dropped 5 bases and J dropped 6; count of bases not matched to a gene: 11. This CDR3 region has 15 residues. Per germline, CDR1 SGDLS and CDR2 YYNGEE. DNA of the CDR3: TGTGCCAGCAGTCGAGTAGCGGGCGAACCCAATGAGCAGTTCTTC. Protein product: CASSRVAGEPNEQFF.

The chain combines TRBV25-1 with TRBJ1-3; D gene uncertain. Germline V gives CDR1 MGHDK, CDR2 SYGVNS. CDR3 length: 14 residues. V lost 6 bases and J lost 0, with 9 bases in between. In nucleotides, the CDR3 is TGTGCCAGCAGAGACCGGGGCTCTGGAAACACCATATATTTT. Encoded protein: CASRDRGSGNTIYF. Drawing the rest from reference TRBV25-1 and TRBJ1-3, the complete variable domain is EADIYQTPRYLVIGTGKKITLECSQTMGHDKMYWYQQDPGMELHLIHYSYGVNSTEKGDLSSESTVSRIRTEHFPLTLESARPSHTSQYLCASRDRGSGNTIYFGEGSWLTVV.

This clonotype was observed at least ten times. The rearrangement uses TRBV11-2 and TRBJ2-5; 9 nucleotides align to TRBD1. The length of the CDR3 is 15 residues. V was clipped by 4 bases and J by 5 bases; unmatched bases: 8. Germline V gene data show CDR1 as SGHAT and CDR2 as FQNNGV. CDR3 loop: CASSSPQGAGETQYF. The CDR3 nucleotides are TGTGCCAGCAGCTCCCCACAGGGGGCAGGGGAGACCCAGTACTTC.

This clonotype has a handful of counts. The V call is TRBV5-4, the J call TRBJ2-5; D may match TRBD1 or TRBD2 (5 bases each). The CDR3 contains 14 residues. Trimming left V 4 bases short and J 3 bases short, with 13 bases between. Per the germline V gene, CDR1 is SGHNT and CDR2 is YYREEE (reference sequence). The CDR3 region is CASSLTGPKETQYF. The CDR3 nucleotides are TGTGCCAGCAGCCTCACGGGACCAAAAGAGACCCAGTACTTC. The full variable domain, with the rest looked up from reference TRBV5-4 and TRBJ2-5, is ETGVTQSPTHLIKTRGQQVTLRCSSQSGHNTVSWYQQALGQGPQFIFQYYREEENGRGNFPPRFSGLQFPNYSSELNVNALELDDSALYLCASSLTGPKETQYFGPGTRLLVL.

This clonotype appeared a few times. This chain uses TRBV19 with TRBJ2-1, with a tentative D call TRBD2 (6 bases). The V end lost 0 bases, the J end lost 1 base, and 10 bases lay between the germline ends. Germline V gives CDR1 LNHDA, CDR2 SQIVND (reference sequence). The CDR3 covers 16 residues. Here the CDR3 DNA reads TGTGCCAGTAGTATAGATCCCCGGGAGTCCTACAATGAGCAGTTCTTC. Translated, it gives CASSIDPRESYNEQFF.

This clonotype has a handful of counts. V usage is TRBV9 and J usage is TRBJ2-1; the match to TRBD2 covers 7 bases. Germline CDR1 SGDLS, CDR2 YYNGEE. Trimming cost V 0 bases and J 5 bases; bases outside gene matches: 8. There are 16 residues in the CDR3. CDR3 in amino acids: CASSVDAAGSNNEQFF. The CDR3 DNA is TGTGCCAGCAGCGTAGATGCAGCGGGGTCAAACAATGAGCAGTTCTTC. The full variable domain, rest sourced from reference TRBV9 and TRBJ2-1, is DSGVTQTPKHLITATGQRVTLRCSPRSGDLSVYWYQQSLDQGLQFLIQYYNGEERAKGNILERFSAQQFPDLHSELNLSSLELGDSALYFCASSVDAAGSNNEQFFGPGTRLTVL.

CDR3 DNA: TGTGCCATCAGTGACAGGGGAACCTTCTCTGGAAACACCATATATTTT. Encoded protein: CAISDRGTFSGNTIYF. The chain carries TRBV10-3 and TRBJ1-3, with a weak D call TRBD1 (6 bases). The CDR3 covers 16 residues. The V and J ends lost 3 bases and 0 bases respectively, with 12 bases between them. CDR1 ENHRY and CDR2 SYGVKD come from the germline V gene.

This clonotype has just a few counts. The CDR3 DNA reads as TGTGCCAGCAGCGTAGCTTCGGCCGGGTTTGACGACGAAAAACTGTTTTTT. This gives the protein CASSVASAGFDDEKLFF. This chain connects TRBV9 to TRBJ1-4, with no clear D. Trimming took off 0 bases at V and 8 bases at J, with 20 bases between the two ends. The V gene's germline CDR1 is SGDLS and CDR2 YYNGEE. This CDR3 is built from 17 residues. Based on the CDR3 plus reference TRBV9 and TRBJ1-4, the full variable domain is DSGVTQTPKHLITATGQRVTLRCSPRSGDLSVYWYQQSLDQGLQFLIQYYNGEERAKGNILERFSAQQFPDLHSELNLSSLELGDSALYFCASSVASAGFDDEKLFFGSGTQLSVL.

Ten or more counts support this clonotype. The V and J genes are TRBV6-1 and TRBJ2-5; 9 bases match TRBD1. Losses at the gene ends were 7 bases for V and 2 bases for J; bases not matched to a gene: 11. Germline V lookup: CDR1 MNHNS, CDR2 SASEGT. CDR3 length: 16 residues. CDR3 in amino acids: CASNGAGTGRQETQYF. The CDR3 coding sequence is TGTGCCAGCAATGGAGCCGGGACAGGGCGGCAAGAGACCCAGTACTTC.

This sequence joins TRBV15 and TRBJ1-5; 10 positions match TRBD1. The CDR3 spans 15 residues. Germline loops: CDR1 LNHNV, CDR2 YYDKDF (reference sequence). V was pared by 5 bases and J by 7 bases, with 8 bases of the junction left unmatched. The CDR3 reads CATSHDRGRRQPQHF. The CDR3 coding sequence is TGTGCCACCAGCCACGACAGGGGGCGCCGACAGCCCCAGCATTTT.

This clonotype was seen many times. The rearrangement joins TRBV19 to TRBJ1-5; 10 bases are a match to TRBD1. Germline loops: CDR1 LNHDA, CDR2 SQIVND (reference sequence). J lost 7 bases, V lost 4 bases, and 7 bases had no gene match. The CDR3 length is 15 residues. CDR3 amino acids: CASSTRQGAGQPQHF. The CDR3 nucleotides read TGTGCCAGTAGTACCCGACAGGGGGCTGGGCAGCCCCAGCATTTT.